A single sample gave rise to the 30 T cell receptor beta chains below, sequenced in a study of cytomegalovirus exposure and HLA in healthy donors. Both 60 Vbeta primers and 13 Jbeta primers went into the PCR. Libraries were prepared by immunoSEQ multiplex PCR; TCRdb keeps only in-frame clonotypes and omits some of them. Counted here are fewer than 80,000 clones, roughly 76% occurring once; the ten biggest clones make up more than 3%. Sequencing was done on a sample of PBMCs. The receptors were gathered from a man between 18 and 35 years old in good health and CMV-seronegative.

The chain recombines TRBV2 with TRBJ2-5; 10 bases match TRBD1. CDR1 and CDR2 from the germline V gene are SNHLY and FYNNEI. This CDR3 has 15 residues. V lost 4 bases to trimming and J lost 4 bases; unmatched junction nucleotides: 6. The CDR3 loop is CASSAKDRGLETQYF. For the CDR3, the DNA is TGTGCCAGCAGTGCAAAGGACAGGGGGTTAGAGACCCAGTACTTC.

The J gene is TRBJ1-1, the V gene TRBV28; 8 bases agree with TRBD1. The germline CDR1 and CDR2 sequences are MDHEN and SYDVKM. The CDR3 has 14 residues. Unmatched junction bases numbered 6, after V lost 6 bases and J lost 3 bases. CDR3 residues: CASRAGGADTEAFF. The DNA of the CDR3 is TGTGCCAGCAGGGCAGGGGGCGCGGACACTGAAGCTTTCTTT.

The chain carries TRBV14 and TRBJ1-1, with D perhaps matching TRBD1 (6 bases). Trimming pared 4 bases from V and 7 bases from J, leaving 10 bases between. The germline V gene has CDR1 SGHDN and CDR2 FVKESK. The CDR3 is 12 amino acids. Here the CDR3 reads CASSPQGFEAFF. In nucleotides, the CDR3 is TGTGCCAGCAGCCCTCAGGGGTTTGAAGCTTTCTTT.

This clone was seen only a few times. This sequence joins TRBV7-3 and TRBJ2-2; 11 bases align to TRBD2. Germline CDR1 is SGHTA and CDR2 is FQGTGA. J lost 5 bases, V lost 4 bases, and 9 bases had no gene match. CDR3 length equals 17 residues. The chain's CDR3 is CASSYYSGGAVTGELFF. CDR3 coding DNA: TGTGCCAGCAGCTATTATAGCGGGGGGGCCGTGACCGGGGAGCTGTTTTTT.

V gene TRBV27 combines with J gene TRBJ1-6, with D possibly matching TRBD1 (6 bases). Germline assignment: CDR1 MNHEY and CDR2 SMNVEV (reference sequence). This CDR3 is built from 13 residues. The V and J ends lost 7 bases and 8 bases respectively, with 12 bases between them. DNA of the CDR3: TGTGCCAGCACGGGGGGCAGGGATTCACCCCTCCACTTT. It specifies CASTGGRDSPLHF.

This clone appeared a single time. V usage is TRBV6-1 and J usage is TRBJ2-7, with a weak D call TRBD1 (6 bases). This CDR3 is 15 amino acids long. Trimming shortened V by 2 bases and J by 0 bases, and 11 bases separated the two germline ends. Germline values: CDR1 MNHNS, CDR2 SASEGT. The CDR3 bases are TGTGCCAGCAGTGAATGGGCAGGGGCCTCCTACGAGCAGTACTTC. Protein product: CASSEWAGASYEQYF.

This clone appeared a few times. This chain links TRBV5-1 with TRBJ1-6, with D hard to call. Germline CDR1 and CDR2: SGHRS and YFSETQ. The CDR3 is 15 amino acids. V gave up 1 base and J gave up 4 bases, with 9 bases separating them. DNA of the CDR3: TGCGCCAGCAGCTTGTCAGGCCCTTATAATTCACCCCTCCACTTT. Amino acids: CASSLSGPYNSPLHF.

The V and J genes are TRBV7-2 and TRBJ2-3, with 8 bases aligning to TRBD1. Per germline, CDR1 SGHTA and CDR2 FQGNSA. The CDR3 is 15 residues long. V shed 3 bases, J shed 0 bases, and the junction held 2 bases outside the gene matches. DNA of the CDR3: TGTGCCAGCAGCTTCCGACAGGGGAGCACAGATACGCAGTATTTT. Protein product: CASSFRQGSTDTQYF.

The chain combines TRBV28 with TRBJ2-7; 7 bases map to TRBD2. The V segment lost 3 bases and the J segment 4 bases; nucleotides outside the gene matches: 6. CDR3 length equals 14 residues. CDR1 MDHEN and CDR2 SYDVKM come from the germline V gene. Here the CDR3 DNA reads TGTGCCAGCAGTTTCGCGGGGGATTTGTACGAGCAGTACTTC. Translated: CASSFAGDLYEQYF. The variable domain in full, completed from reference TRBV28 and TRBJ2-7, reads DVKVTQSSRYLVKRTGEKVFLECVQDMDHENMFWYRQDPGLGLRLIYFSYDVKMKEKGDIPEGYSVSREKKERFSLILESASTNQTSMYLCASSFAGDLYEQYFGPGTRLTVT.

There are a few counts of this clone. The V and J genes are TRBV19 and TRBJ2-7; 7 bases align to TRBD2. The CDR3 contains 12 residues. V lost 6 bases, J lost 7 bases, and 6 bases stayed unmatched. Germline V gene lookup returns CDR1 LNHDA and CDR2 SQIVND (reference sequence). CDR3 coding DNA: TGTGCCAGTAGCCCGGGGGGTACGGAGCAGTACGTC. It translates to CASSPGGTEQYV.

The V gene is TRBV4-2, the J gene TRBJ2-3; 7 positions agree with TRBD1. After removal of 3 bases from V and 0 bases from J, the junction contained 12 bases not matched to a gene. The germline V gene has CDR1 LGHNA and CDR2 YNFKEQ. The CDR3 extends over 18 amino acids. This chain's CDR3 is CASSQSYPGQYSTDTQYF. The CDR3 nucleotides are TGTGCCAGCAGCCAGTCGTATCCGGGACAGTATAGCACAGATACGCAGTATTTT.

This clone has only a few counts. The gene calls are TRBV2 and TRBJ2-7; D possibly corresponds to TRBD2 (5 bases). CDR3 length: 12 amino acids. V was clipped by 6 bases and J by 1 base, with 7 bases between them. Germline CDR1 and CDR2: SNHLY and FYNNEI. The CDR3: CASRDFSYEQYF. CDR3 coding DNA: TGTGCCAGCAGGGACTTTTCCTACGAGCAGTACTTC.

The V and J genes are TRBV5-1 and TRBJ2-1, with 8 bases lining up with TRBD2. CDR3 length: 13 residues. Germline loops: CDR1 SGHRS, CDR2 YFSETQ. The trim removed 1 base at V and 9 bases at J, leaving 3 bases unmatched. The CDR3: CASSLRGGGEQFF. CDR3 in DNA: TGCGCCAGCAGCTTGCGGGGGGGCGGTGAGCAGTTCTTC. The whole variable domain, remainder taken from reference TRBV5-1 and TRBJ2-1, is KAGVTQTPRYLIKTRGQQVTLSCSPISGHRSVSWYQQTPGQGLQFLFEYFSETQRNKGNFPGRFSGRQFSNSRSEMNVSTLELGDSALYLCASSLRGGGEQFFGPGTRLTVL.

The table lists this clone with a count of one. V usage is TRBV6-1 and J usage is TRBJ2-7; maybe TRBD1 (6 bases). V was shortened by 0 bases and J by 0 bases, with 15 bases between the two germline ends. The CDR3 is 17 amino acids. CDR1 MNHNS and CDR2 SASEGT come from the germline V gene. CDR3 nucleotide sequence: TGTGCCAGCAGTGAAGCGCGGCGGACAGCTTTCTCCTACGAGCAGTACGTC. Translating gives CASSEARRTAFSYEQYV.

The rearrangement joins TRBV11-2 to TRBJ1-4; D is undetermined. The CDR3 totals 14 residues. CDR1 is SGHAT and CDR2 is FQNNGV in the germline V gene. Trimming took off 2 bases at V and 6 bases at J, with 10 bases between the two ends. As DNA, the CDR3 is TGTGCCAGCAGCTTAATCCACGGAGATGAAAAACTGTTTTTT. Translation: CASSLIHGDEKLFF.

The chain recombines TRBV19 with TRBJ1-6, with 9 bases identical to TRBD1. From germline, CDR1 is LNHDA and CDR2 SQIVND (reference sequence). This CDR3 region has 18 residues. With V trimmed by 11 bases and J by 6 bases, 20 bases remained unmatched. This chain's CDR3 is CAGKRDRVPGLINSPLHF. For the CDR3, the DNA is TGTGCCGGCAAACGGGACAGGGTCCCTGGGTTGATTAATTCACCCCTCCACTTT.

This chain joins TRBV7-6 and TRBJ2-1; 9 nucleotides match TRBD2. The germline V gene encodes CDR1 SGHVS and CDR2 FNYEAQ. The CDR3 covers 16 residues. V gave up 1 base and J gave up 4 bases; unmatched junction bases: 5. The CDR3 DNA is TGTGCCAGCAGCTTAGGGGCTAGCGGGGATTACAATGAGCAGTTCTTC. Translated: CASSLGASGDYNEQFF.

The J gene is TRBJ1-1, the V gene TRBV7-8; D is ambiguous. CDR1 SGHVS and CDR2 FQNEAQ come from the germline V gene. Trimming took off 3 bases at V and 1 base at J, with 12 bases between the two ends. The CDR3 has 15 amino acids. CDR3 loop: CASSFFVHKNTEAFF. For the CDR3, the DNA is TGTGCCAGCAGCTTTTTCGTACACAAGAACACTGAAGCTTTCTTT.

This clone appeared a few times. The chain carries TRBV9 and TRBJ1-6; perhaps TRBD1 as D (5 bases). The germline gives CDR1 SGDLS, CDR2 YYNGEE. V was cut by 0 bases and J by 10 bases, with 14 bases left in between. The CDR3 is 15 residues long. The CDR3 here is CASSVEGNRRSPLHF. DNA for the CDR3: TGTGCCAGCAGCGTAGAAGGGAACAGGAGATCACCCCTCCACTTT.

The V gene is TRBV7-8, the J gene TRBJ2-5; TRBD1 matches at 8 bases. The end of the DNA aligns better with TRBJ2-7, so the J call may be wrong. The CDR3 is 14 amino acids. From germline, CDR1 is SGHVS and CDR2 FQNEAQ. CDR3 bases: TGTGCCAGCAGCTTACCGGCAGGGGGCGTCGAGCAGTACTTC. Translating it yields CASSLPAGGVEQYF.

This sequence joins TRBV30 and TRBJ1-6; 9 positions agree with TRBD1. This CDR3 is 19 amino acids long. Germline V gene data show CDR1 as GTSNPN and CDR2 as SVGIG (reference sequence). Trimming took 0 bases from V and 0 from J; bases not matched to a gene: 9. The CDR3 protein is CAWSVIGTGQGSYNSPLHF. The CDR3 DNA reads as TGTGCCTGGAGTGTGATTGGGACAGGGCAGGGCTCCTATAATTCACCCCTCCACTTT.

V gene TRBV7-8 combines with J gene TRBJ2-1; 7 bases agree with TRBD2. The CDR3 length is 15 residues. The junction had 10 bases not matched to a gene; V was cut back by 5 bases and J by 6 bases. Per the germline V gene, CDR1 is SGHVS and CDR2 is FQNEAQ. The CDR3: CASSPMGGVRNEQFF. CDR3 nucleotide sequence: TGTGCCAGCAGCCCCATGGGAGGGGTCCGCAATGAGCAGTTCTTC.

This chain links TRBV19 with TRBJ2-3, with D possibly being TRBD2 (6 bases). The V end was cut by 0 bases, the J end by 0 bases, with 13 bases between. The CDR3 runs to 17 residues. Germline CDR1 and CDR2: LNHDA and SQIVND (reference sequence). DNA of the CDR3: TGTGCCAGTAGTATAGATCGGGCGGGACGAAGCACAGATACGCAGTATTTT. As protein: CASSIDRAGRSTDTQYF.

The genes are TRBV13 and TRBJ2-1; 7 positions match TRBD1. The CDR3 runs to 13 residues. The ends lost 4 bases at V and 6 bases at J; junction bases unmatched: 3. Looked up from germline, CDR1 is PRHDT and CDR2 is FYEKMQ (reference sequence). The CDR3 here is CASSSTGINEQFF. CDR3 DNA: TGTGCCAGCAGCTCGACAGGGATCAATGAGCAGTTCTTC.

The chain uses TRBV4-3 and TRBJ1-2; 7 bases are shared with TRBD1. Germline V gene lookup returns CDR1 LGHNA and CDR2 YSLEER. This CDR3 region has 15 residues. V was pared by 0 bases and J by 8 bases, with 9 bases of the junction left unmatched. CDR3 in amino acids: CASSQDRGVLKGYTF. The CDR3 coding sequence is TGCGCCAGCAGCCAAGACAGGGGGGTTTTAAAAGGCTACACCTTC.

In this sample, this clone turned up a few times. This chain connects TRBV2 to TRBJ1-1; 7 positions agree with TRBD1. This CDR3 has 15 amino acids. After removal of 5 bases from V and 4 bases from J, the junction contained 10 bases not matched to a gene. CDR1 SNHLY and CDR2 FYNNEI come from the germline V gene. CDR3 coding DNA: TGTGCCAGCAGTTTCCTCTTGGCAGGGGGCACTGAAGCTTTCTTT. As protein: CASSFLLAGGTEAFF. Filled out from reference TRBV2 and TRBJ1-1, the complete variable domain reads EPEVTQTPSHQVTQMGQEVILRCVPISNHLYFYWYRQILGQKVEFLVSFYNNEISEKSEIFDDQFSVERPDGSNFTLKIRSTKLEDSAMYFCASSFLLAGGTEAFFGQGTRLTVV.

The chain combines TRBV5-4 with TRBJ1-6; a possible D gene is TRBD1 (6 bases). The CDR3 runs 15 residues. Germline V lookup: CDR1 SGHNT, CDR2 YYREEE (reference sequence). Trimming took 2 bases from V and 9 from J, leaving 15 bases between them. CDR3 DNA: TGTGCCAGCAGCTTTCGGGGGGCGCGGGGTTCACCCCTCCACTTT. It encodes CASSFRGARGSPLHF.

This clone turned up a few times. The genes are TRBV2 and TRBJ1-1; 7 positions match TRBD1. The CDR3 is 18 amino acids. The junction had 14 bases not matched to a gene; V was cut back by 4 bases and J by 0 bases. Germline V CDR1 and CDR2: SNHLY, FYNNEI. The CDR3 nucleotides read TGTGCCAGCAGTGCTTGGGGTGAACAGGGGACTCTGAACACTGAAGCTTTCTTT. It codes for CASSAWGEQGTLNTEAFF.

The chain recombines TRBV5-1 with TRBJ2-3; 7 bases fit TRBD2. Germline V gene data show CDR1 as SGHRS and CDR2 as YFSETQ. Trimming at V came to 2 bases and at J to 5 bases, leaving 11 bases not matched to a gene. This CDR3 is built from 16 residues. The CDR3 here is CASSLFGGNFLDTQYF. In nucleotides, the CDR3 is TGCGCCAGCAGCTTATTCGGGGGGAATTTTTTAGATACGCAGTATTTT.

This rearrangement joins TRBV5-1 to TRBJ1-2, with 9 bases that match TRBD1. The V and J ends lost 2 bases and 6 bases, in that order; junction bases with no gene match: 5. Looked up from germline, CDR1 is SGHRS and CDR2 is YFSETQ. This CDR3 comprises 14 residues. The CDR3 loop is CASSFGTGQDGYTF. CDR3 nucleotides: TGCGCCAGCAGCTTCGGGACAGGGCAAGATGGCTACACCTTC.